The next 9 T cell receptor beta chains were all read from a single sample in a study of shared clonotypes between healthy human individuals. The assay was immunoSEQ multiplex PCR, and TCRdb's table has in-frame clones only and misses some. The data hold 450,000 to 600,000 clones, with approximately 79% observed a single time. Sequenced material: PBMCs. The receptors come from a woman in her forties in good health. Some clones in this sample may be carry-over from other donors' samples.

This clone was seen only a few times. The chain carries TRBV19 and TRBJ1-1; D not certain. V was trimmed by 4 bases and J by 1 base, leaving 7 bases between them. This CDR3 spans 13 amino acids. CDR1 is LNHDA, CDR2 SQIVND, per germline (reference sequence). This chain's CDR3 is CASSKAENTEAFF. CDR3 coding DNA: TGTGCCAGTAGTAAGGCGGAGAACACTGAAGCTTTCTTT.

The rearrangement links TRBV5-1 to TRBJ1-3; possibly TRBD1 for D (5 bases). The V end lost 4 bases, the J end lost 0 bases, and 17 bases lay between the germline ends. This CDR3 comprises 17 residues. The germline gives CDR1 SGHRS, CDR2 YFSETQ. The CDR3 DNA follows: TGCGCCAGCAGCGTGGCAGGGAGACAGAGCTCTGGAAACACCATATATTTT. It codes for CASSVAGRQSSGNTIYF.

The chain is built from TRBV5-1 and TRBJ1-2, with a possible D match to TRBD1 (6 bases). This CDR3 has 15 residues. From germline, CDR1 is SGHRS and CDR2 YFSETQ. The germline V and J ends were trimmed by 0 bases and 4 bases, with 13 bases remaining between them. The chain's CDR3 is CASSLDTGKGYGYTF. CDR3 DNA sequence: TGCGCCAGCAGCTTGGACACAGGGAAGGGCTATGGCTACACCTTC.

At least ten counts were recorded for this clone. The chain employs TRBV19 and TRBJ2-2; 8 positions match TRBD2. CDR1 and CDR2 from the germline V gene are LNHDA and SQIVND (reference sequence). The CDR3 spans 18 residues. Trimming removed 5 bases from V and 1 base from J; junction bases left unmatched: 12. The CDR3 DNA reads TGTGCCAGTAGTGTCCTCCCACCTACTAGCGGGAACACCGGGGAGCTGTTTTTT. This encodes CASSVLPPTSGNTGELFF.

This clone was counted between two and nine times. The chain is built from TRBV15 and TRBJ1-5; possible D gene TRBD1, 6 bases. V lost 1 base, J lost 7 bases, and 14 bases lay in between. The CDR3 contains 15 residues. Germline CDR1 and CDR2: LNHNV and YYDKDF (reference sequence). CDR3 sequence: CATSRGTGLGQPQHF. CDR3 DNA sequence: TGTGCCACCAGCAGAGGAACAGGGCTAGGACAGCCCCAGCATTTT.

Of note for this clone: At one end the junction does not follow the germline gene, possibly because of a read error. The chain is built from TRBV28 and TRBJ2-3; 10 bases align to TRBD2. This CDR3 is built from 15 residues. From germline, CDR1 is MDHEN and CDR2 SYDVKM. This CDR3 reads CASSLRAGGLITPYF. The DNA for the CDR3 is TGTGCCAGCAGTTTACGAGCGGGAGGGCTGATAACGCCGTATTTT.

CDR3 sequence (DNA): TGTGCCAGCAGCGGCCTAGCGGGAGTGAATGAGCAGTTCTTC. Translation gives CASSGLAGVNEQFF. The V call is TRBV9, the J call TRBJ2-1; 10 bases are shared with TRBD2. This CDR3 contains 14 residues. CDR1 and CDR2 from the germline V gene are SGDLS and YYNGEE. V lost 3 bases, J lost 7 bases, and 4 bases stayed unmatched. Using reference TRBV9 and TRBJ2-1 for the parts outside the CDR3, the full variable domain is DSGVTQTPKHLITATGQRVTLRCSPRSGDLSVYWYQQSLDQGLQFLIQYYNGEERAKGNILERFSAQQFPDLHSELNLSSLELGDSALYFCASSGLAGVNEQFFGPGTRLTVL.

The CDR3 loop is CASTNRGGYNEQFF. The CDR3 DNA is TGTGCCAGCACTAACCGGGGGGGATACAATGAGCAGTTCTTC. The chain combines TRBV6-6 with TRBJ2-1, with TRBD2 matching over 8 bases. This CDR3 contains 14 residues. The germline V gene encodes CDR1 MNHNY and CDR2 SVGAGI (reference sequence). J was trimmed by 4 bases and V by 7 bases; bases with no gene match: 6.

V is TRBV1 and J is TRBJ1-5. TRBV1 is a listed pseudogene. This CDR3 has 18 amino acids. CDR3 nucleotide sequence: TGCACCAGCAGCCAAAGGGAGGGGGGCGCGATTAGCAATCAGCCCCAGCATTTT. Encoded protein: CTSSQREGGAISNQPQHF.